This TCR beta chain was found in a study of T cells in Graves' hyperthyroidism and ophthalmopathy. CDR1 is SNHLY, CDR2 FYNNEI, per germline. The CDR3 has 13 residues. V was cut by 7 bases and J by 1 base, with 7 bases left in between. Amplification yielded TCR beta CDR3 regions, with RNA transcripts as the source. Initially, a first-round RT-PCR of the TCR CDR3 employed the HTBI primer set. TCRdb passed the multiplex PCR reads through MiXCR, listing each CDR3 protein once. The sample contains over 300,000 distinct CDR3 sequences, approximately 15% of which appear only once. On this clonotype: A much larger clonotype is one base distant, so this may be a read error.

The chain carries TRBV2 and TRBJ2-2; no reliable D call. The sequence was collected from an older woman with Graves' hyperthyroidism. The sequenced sample consisted of blood. The CDR3 loop is CASKPENTGELFF. The CDR3 nucleotides read TGTGCCAGCAAACCAGAGAACACCGGGGAGCTGTTTTTT.